These 23 T cell receptor beta chains originate from one sample sequenced in a study of control samples from healthy donors and cancer patients. Clones were sequenced by immunoSEQ multiplex PCR, and TCRdb holds only the in-frame ones, with some missing. Its listing shows roughly 190,000 clones. Source material: blood. These receptor sequences come from a woman under 40 in good health.

CDR3 in DNA: TGTGCCAGCAGTCCTGACACCAGGAACACCATATATTTT. It translates to CASSPDTRNTIYF. J is TRBJ1-3 and V is TRBV28; no reliable D call. Trimming shortened V by 5 bases and J by 7 bases, and 12 bases separated the two germline ends. There are 13 residues in the CDR3. Germline V gives CDR1 MDHEN, CDR2 SYDVKM. Variable domain in full (rest from reference TRBV28 and TRBJ1-3): DVKVTQSSRYLVKRTGEKVFLECVQDMDHENMFWYRQDPGLGLRLIYFSYDVKMKEKGDIPEGYSVSREKKERFSLILESASTNQTSMYLCASSPDTRNTIYFGEGSWLTVV.

J is TRBJ2-7 and V is TRBV13, with D maybe TRBD1 (6 bases). V lost 5 bases and J lost 2, with 13 bases in between. There are 14 residues in the CDR3. The germline gives CDR1 PRHDT, CDR2 FYEKMQ (reference sequence). CDR3 amino acids: CASSRDRRTYEQYF. For the CDR3, the DNA is TGTGCCAGCAGCCGCGACAGGAGGACCTACGAGCAGTACTTC. The whole variable domain, filled in from reference TRBV13 and TRBJ2-7, reads AAGVIQSPRHLIKEKRETATLKCYPIPRHDTVYWYQQGPGQDPQFLISFYEKMQSDKGSIPDRFSAQQFSDYHSELNMSSLELGDSALYFCASSRDRRTYEQYFGPGTRLTVT.

The chain carries TRBV6-2 or TRBV6-3 and TRBJ2-3; no clear D. Germline CDR1 reads MNHEY; CDR2 reads SVGEGT. This CDR3 has 13 residues. V was cut by 5 bases and J by 0 bases, with 6 bases left in between. CDR3 loop: CASSPPSTDTQYF. Here the CDR3 DNA reads TGTGCCAGCAGTCCCCCAAGCACAGATACGCAGTATTTT.

The V gene is TRBV25-1, the J gene TRBJ1-2, with unresolved D. Germline CDR1 is MGHDK and CDR2 is SYGVNS. The CDR3 has 16 amino acids. The V end lost 3 bases, the J end lost 9 bases, and 23 bases lay between the germline ends. CDR3 sequence: CASSDHPSGSHMSYTF. For the CDR3, the DNA is TGTGCCAGCAGTGATCACCCGTCGGGAAGTCATATGAGCTACACCTTC.

The chain links TRBV6-5 to TRBJ2-1, with a weak D call TRBD1 (8 bases). CDR3 length equals 13 residues. The V and J ends lost 11 bases and 3 bases respectively, with 14 bases between them. The germline gives CDR1 MNHEY, CDR2 SVGAGI. CDR3 protein: CAATGGVYNEQFF. CDR3 sequence (DNA): TGTGCCGCAACAGGGGGGGTCTACAATGAGCAGTTCTTC.

The V call is TRBV7-3, the J call TRBJ2-6, with a possible D match to TRBD2 (6 bases). Trimming took off 5 bases at V and 11 bases at J, with 13 bases between the two ends. This CDR3 is 13 amino acids long. Germline V lookup: CDR1 SGHTA, CDR2 FQGTGA. The CDR3 DNA is TGTGCCAGCAGCGCGGGACCGGTGGACGTCCTGACTTTC. Translating it yields CASSAGPVDVLTF.

This chain links TRBV2 with TRBJ2-6, with TRBD1 as a possible D gene (6 bases). Per the germline V gene, CDR1 is SNHLY and CDR2 is FYNNEI. This CDR3 has 16 amino acids. V lost 8 bases to trimming and J lost 2 bases, with 16 bases between them. The CDR3 sequence is CASSLQGWPGANVLTF. The CDR3 DNA follows: TGTGCCAGCTCCTTACAGGGTTGGCCTGGGGCCAACGTCCTGACTTTC.

The chain is built from TRBV19 and TRBJ2-1; the match to TRBD1 covers 8 bases. Trimming took 3 bases from V and 2 from J; bases not matched to a gene: 6. Germline CDR1 is LNHDA and CDR2 is SQIVND (reference sequence). This CDR3 is 16 amino acids long. CDR3 protein: CASSMHGQGTYNEQFF. CDR3 coding DNA: TGTGCCAGTAGTATGCACGGACAGGGCACCTACAATGAGCAGTTCTTC.

Here the CDR3 reads CASSFSAYSTNTEAFF. The CDR3 bases are TGTGCCAGCAGCTTTAGTGCTTACTCTACAAACACTGAAGCTTTCTTT. The rearrangement joins TRBV7-2 to TRBJ1-1; D gene unclear. Trimming removed 3 bases from V and 2 bases from J, with 16 bases in between. CDR3 size: 16 residues. Per germline, CDR1 SGHTA and CDR2 FQGNSA. The full variable domain, in which reference TRBV7-2 and TRBJ1-1 provide the parts outside the CDR3, is GAGVSQSPSNKVTEKGKDVELRCDPISGHTALYWYRQSLGQGLEFLIYFQGNSAPDKSGLPSDRFSAERTGGSVSTLTIQRTQQEDSAVYLCASSFSAYSTNTEAFFGQGTRLTVV.

The rearrangement uses TRBV6-4 and TRBJ1-6; D not resolved. CDR1 is MRHNA, CDR2 SNTAGT, per germline. There are 15 residues in the CDR3. Trimming took 4 bases from V and 13 from J, leaving 20 bases between them. The CDR3 loop is CASSAGIPLSVPLHF. CDR3 DNA sequence: TGTGCCAGCAGTGCGGGGATCCCCCTATCAGTTCCCCTCCACTTT.

This sequence joins TRBV9 and TRBJ2-2; D call uncertain. The CDR3 is 13 residues long. Germline V gene lookup returns CDR1 SGDLS and CDR2 YYNGEE. Trimming left V 0 bases short and J 3 bases short, with 3 bases between. This CDR3 is CASSVEYTGELFF. DNA for the CDR3: TGTGCCAGCAGCGTAGAGTACACCGGGGAGCTGTTTTTT.

The genes are TRBV6-5 and TRBJ2-3; 9 bases agree with TRBD2. After removal of 2 bases from V and 5 bases from J, the junction contained 8 bases not matched to a gene. The germline V gene has CDR1 MNHEY and CDR2 SVGAGI. The CDR3 is made up of 16 amino acids. The CDR3 loop reads CASSYRARGGQDTQYF. Written as DNA, the CDR3 is TGTGCCAGCAGTTACCGAGCGCGGGGGGGCCAAGATACGCAGTATTTT.

The genes are TRBV7-9 and TRBJ2-5; 7 nucleotides match TRBD1. Germline values: CDR1 SEHNR, CDR2 FQNEAQ (reference sequence). There are 13 residues in the CDR3. J lost 3 bases, V lost 10 bases, and 8 bases had no gene match. As DNA, the CDR3 is TGTGCCACCCCCCGGGACAGCGAAGAGACCCAGTACTTC. Its translation is CATPRDSEETQYF.

This CDR3 reads CASSLISPLAVISYNEQFF. The CDR3 DNA follows: TGTGCCAGCAGTTTAATCTCCCCCCTGGCAGTTATCTCCTACAATGAGCAGTTCTTC. This chain connects TRBV28 to TRBJ2-1; D call uncertain. Germline CDR1 reads MDHEN; CDR2 reads SYDVKM. The CDR3 sequence is 19 residues long. V lost 2 bases, J lost 0 bases, and 20 bases lay in between.

The rearrangement uses TRBV10-3 and TRBJ1-5, with D tentatively TRBD1 (5 bases). CDR3 size: 15 residues. Germline-derived CDR1 and CDR2 are ENHRY and SYGVKD. V gave up 0 bases and J gave up 1 base, with 7 bases separating them. As DNA, the CDR3 is TGTGCCATCAGTGAGTCGAGGGGAAGCAATCAGCCCCAGCATTTT. It is translated as CAISESRGSNQPQHF.

This chain links TRBV4-1 with TRBJ1-3; D unresolved. The V and J ends lost 5 bases and 0 bases respectively, with 20 bases between them. This CDR3 is 18 amino acids long. The V gene's germline CDR1 is MGHRA and CDR2 YSYEKL. The CDR3 region is CASSTRSRPVDSGNTIYF. The DNA for the CDR3 is TGCGCCAGCAGCACCCGATCCCGACCGGTGGACTCTGGAAACACCATATATTTT.

This chain joins TRBV2 and TRBJ1-3; the D gene is possibly TRBD1 (5 bases). The CDR3 has 14 amino acids. Germline V gene lookup returns CDR1 SNHLY and CDR2 FYNNEI. The ends were cut back, 7 bases at V and 4 bases at J, with 14 bases in the middle. Written as DNA, the CDR3 is TGTGCCAGCAAGGCAGGGAATATCGGAAACACCATATATTTT. It translates to CASKAGNIGNTIYF.

J is TRBJ2-7 and V is TRBV24-1; D uncertain. Trimming took off 0 bases at V and 5 bases at J, with 10 bases between the two ends. CDR3 length: 14 residues. CDR1 and CDR2 (germline): KGHDR, SFDVKD. The CDR3 reads CATSDLGRANEQYF. The CDR3 nucleotides read TGTGCCACCAGTGATTTGGGTAGGGCCAACGAGCAGTACTTC.

The V gene is TRBV5-1, the J gene TRBJ2-7; no clear D gene. Germline lookup yields CDR1 SGHRS and CDR2 YFSETQ. CDR3 length: 14 amino acids. The V and J ends lost 1 base and 4 bases respectively, with 12 bases between them. The CDR3 here is CASSLPEATYEQYF. DNA of the CDR3: TGCGCCAGCAGCTTGCCAGAAGCGACGTACGAGCAGTACTTC.

The rearrangement links TRBV12-3 or TRBV12-4 to TRBJ1-2; a weak D match, TRBD1 (5 bases). This CDR3 has 13 residues. V lost 5 bases and J lost 6, with 13 bases in between. This chain's CDR3 is CASSPGRVDGYTF. CDR3 sequence (DNA): TGTGCCAGCAGTCCCGGCAGGGTGGATGGCTACACCTTC.

V and J are TRBV7-9 and TRBJ2-7; D is undetermined. This CDR3 comprises 12 residues. In germline, CDR1 is SEHNR, CDR2 FQNEAQ (reference sequence). Trimming removed 5 bases at V and 2 bases at J, with 7 bases between. The CDR3 here is CASSRATYEQYF. DNA of the CDR3: TGTGCCAGCAGCAGGGCTACCTACGAGCAGTACTTC.

The CDR3 is CASSYNTGGVSEQFF. In nucleotides, the CDR3 is TGTGCCAGCAGTTATAATACGGGGGGGGTAAGTGAGCAGTTCTTC. The V gene is TRBV6-5, the J gene TRBJ2-1; 8 bases line up with TRBD2. This CDR3 is 15 amino acids long. Germline CDR1 and CDR2: MNHEY and SVGAGI. V shed 3 bases and J 9 bases; nucleotides not matched to a gene: 10.

V is TRBV6-5 and J is TRBJ1-4; 7 positions agree with TRBD1. From germline, CDR1 is MNHEY and CDR2 SVGAGI. The junction had 14 bases not matched to a gene; V was cut back by 8 bases and J by 8 bases. This CDR3 contains 15 residues. The CDR3 is CASVLPGTEKEKLFF. The CDR3 DNA follows: TGTGCCAGCGTACTCCCCGGGACAGAAAAAGAAAAACTGTTTTTT.